The next 15 T cell receptor beta chains were all read from a single sample in a study of T cells after yellow fever vaccination. One entry per CDR3 protein results from TCRdb running MiXCR on the 5' RACE reads. Of hundreds of thousands of distinct CDR3 sequences listed, approximately 13% were seen once; the top ten hold under 15%. The input for sequencing was PBMCs, taken on the day of the yellow fever booster vaccination. Source of these receptors: a man younger than 40 who received the YFV17D yellow fever vaccine.

This clonotype was recorded at least ten times. The chain is built from TRBV20-1 and TRBJ2-4; D perhaps matches TRBD1 (6 bases). Germline CDR1 and CDR2: DFQATT and SNEGSKA (reference sequence). The CDR3 is 14 residues long. Trimming took off 3 bases at V and 2 bases at J, with 11 bases between the two ends. The CDR3 loop is CSASRGGTKNIQYF. The CDR3 DNA follows: TGCAGTGCTAGTCGAGGGGGAACCAAAAACATTCAGTACTTC.

V and J are TRBV7-2 and TRBJ2-7; 10 bases match TRBD2. Germline V lookup: CDR1 SGHTA, CDR2 FQGNSA. The CDR3 runs to 16 residues. Trimming at V came to 7 bases and at J to 6 bases, leaving 15 bases not matched to a gene. The CDR3 here is CASILGAGGPVGEQYF. The CDR3 coding sequence is TGTGCCAGCATCTTGGGAGCGGGAGGGCCTGTCGGCGAGCAGTACTTC.

This clonotype was seen only a few times. V is TRBV12-3 or TRBV12-4 and J is TRBJ2-1, with 9 bases identical to TRBD2. V lost 5 bases and J lost 4; bases outside the gene matches: 6. The CDR3 spans 15 residues. The CDR3 loop is CASSARTSEYNEQFF. The CDR3 bases are TGTGCCAGCAGTGCCCGGACTAGCGAGTACAATGAGCAGTTCTTC.

This clonotype appeared a few times. This chain connects TRBV7-9 to TRBJ2-7, with D unclear. Germline V gene lookup returns CDR1 SEHNR and CDR2 FQNEAQ (reference sequence). V lost 3 bases and J 6 bases, leaving 6 bases between the germline ends. The length of the CDR3 is 11 residues. CDR3 protein: CASSFVAEQYF. The CDR3 region has the DNA TGTGCCAGCAGCTTCGTAGCCGAGCAGTACTTC.

This sequence joins TRBV23-1 and TRBJ2-3, with a tentative D call TRBD1 (5 bases). TRBV23-1 is flagged as an ORF with uncertain function. The CDR3 length is 16 residues. V was trimmed by 2 bases and J by 3 bases, leaving 15 bases between them. The CDR3 coding sequence is TGCGCCAGCAGTCAAAACACAGGAGACGGGACAGATACGCAGTATTTT. Translated: CASSQNTGDGTDTQYF.

This clonotype was picked up a small number of times. The genes are TRBV20-1 and TRBJ2-3; TRBD1 matches 7 bases. The CDR3 sequence is 12 residues long. Trimming removed 5 bases from V and 4 bases from J; junction bases left unmatched: 3. Germline lookup yields CDR1 DFQATT and CDR2 SNEGSKA (reference sequence). The CDR3 DNA sequence: TGCAGTGCTCGACAGGGCTCAGATACGCAGTATTTT. This codes for CSARQGSDTQYF.

This clonotype was recorded a few times. The chain has TRBV12-3 or TRBV12-4 and TRBJ2-5; 7 positions agree with TRBD1. This CDR3 spans 15 amino acids. Trimming removed 4 bases from V and 1 base from J; junction bases left unmatched: 6. This chain's CDR3 is CASSSEGQTQETQYF. The CDR3 DNA follows: TGTGCCAGCAGTTCAGAGGGACAGACCCAAGAGACCCAGTACTTC.

This clonotype was counted a few times. J is TRBJ2-3 and V is TRBV10-3; 7 bases agree with TRBD1. CDR1 is ENHRY, CDR2 SYGVKD, per germline. With V trimmed by 6 bases and J by 1 base, 1 base remained unmatched. This CDR3 is 13 amino acids long. This CDR3 is CAIRGGGTDTQYF. CDR3 coding DNA: TGTGCCATCAGAGGGGGCGGCACAGATACGCAGTATTTT.

This clonotype has more than one count but fewer than ten. V usage is TRBV27 and J usage is TRBJ2-2, with 7 bases fitting TRBD2. CDR1 MNHEY and CDR2 SMNVEV come from the germline V gene (reference sequence). V lost 6 bases, J lost 4 bases, and 5 bases stayed unmatched. The CDR3 contains 14 residues. CDR3 sequence reads: CASRRDYFTGELFF. CDR3 sequence (DNA): TGTGCCAGCAGACGGGACTACTTCACCGGGGAGCTGTTTTTT.

Only a few counts were recorded for this clonotype. The chain recombines TRBV7-8 with TRBJ2-5; 12 positions match TRBD2. CDR1 and CDR2 from the germline V gene are SGHVS and FQNEAQ. Trimming cost V 1 base and J 5 bases; bases outside gene matches: 5. The CDR3 sequence is 16 residues long. DNA for the CDR3: TGTGCCAGCAGCTTAGGACTAGCGGGAGAAAGGGAGACCCAGTACTTC. This gives the protein CASSLGLAGERETQYF.

This clonotype appeared a single time. The chain joins TRBV20-1 to TRBJ2-7, with a tentative D call TRBD1 (5 bases). The germline CDR1 and CDR2 sequences are DFQATT and SNEGSKA (reference sequence). V was clipped by 5 bases and J by 3 bases, with 23 bases between them. The CDR3 spans 16 residues. For the CDR3, the DNA is TGCAGTGCTTCCAAGAGATACGGACAACCCCTCTACGAGCAGTACTTC. Residues: CSASKRYGQPLYEQYF.

The rearrangement uses TRBV18 and TRBJ2-4, with D perhaps matching TRBD2 (6 bases). Per the germline V gene, CDR1 is KGHSH and CDR2 is LQKENI. Trimming took off 2 bases at V and 3 bases at J, with 8 bases between the two ends. This CDR3 contains 14 residues. The CDR3 sequence is CASSPMGGKNIQYF. CDR3 coding DNA: TGTGCCAGCTCACCAATGGGAGGCAAAAACATTCAGTACTTC. Supplemented by reference TRBV18 and TRBJ2-4, the full variable domain reads NAGVMQNPRHLVRRRGQEARLRCSPMKGHSHVYWYRQLPEEGLKFMVYLQKENIIDESGMPKERFSAEFPKEGPSILRIQQVVRGDSAAYFCASSPMGGKNIQYFGAGTRLSVL.

This clonotype has more than one count but fewer than ten. This chain uses TRBV5-1 with TRBJ2-5; the match to TRBD2 covers 8 bases. Germline CDR1 reads SGHRS; CDR2 reads YFSETQ. V was pared by 3 bases and J by 5 bases, with 6 bases of the junction left unmatched. The CDR3 is made up of 14 amino acids. CDR3 sequence: CASSWGLEGETQYF. CDR3 bases: TGCGCCAGCAGCTGGGGACTAGAGGGGGAGACCCAGTACTTC.

The chain uses TRBV5-8 and TRBJ1-1, with TRBD1 matching over 7 bases. CDR1 SGHTS and CDR2 YDEGEE come from the germline V gene. CDR3 size: 14 residues. Trimming took 4 bases from V and 6 from J; bases not matched to a gene: 9. The CDR3 bases are TGTGCCAGCAGCAGCCTAAAGGGGGCGGCTGAAGCTTTCTTT. It translates to CASSSLKGAAEAFF. Complete variable domain (other parts from reference TRBV5-8 and TRBJ1-1): EAGVTQSPTHLIKTRGQQATLRCSPISGHTSVYWYQQALGLGLQFLLWYDEGEERNRGNFPPRFSGRQFPNYSSELNVNALELEDSALYLCASSSLKGAAEAFFGQGTRLTVV.

V gene TRBV5-1 combines with J gene TRBJ2-7, with TRBD2 matching over 8 bases. The V gene end was trimmed by 2 bases and the J gene end by 3 bases; junction bases not matched to a gene: 4. CDR1 and CDR2 (germline): SGHRS, YFSETQ. The CDR3 loop spans 14 amino acids. The CDR3 region is CASSFGAGDYEQYF. CDR3 DNA: TGCGCCAGCAGCTTTGGAGCGGGAGACTACGAGCAGTACTTC.